The rows below give T cell receptor beta chains drawn from one sample of a study of a mutant IDH1 vaccine in newly diagnosed glioma. Clones were sequenced by immunoSEQ multiplex PCR, and TCRdb holds only the in-frame ones, with some missing. The sample lists 30,000 to 40,000 clones, roughly 80% occurring once. For these TCRs, the target antigens are not known. This specimen consisted of PBMCs, obtained from a glioma patient whose treatment included an IDH1 peptide vaccine. These receptors were taken from a woman between 18 and 30 years old with glioma. Each CDR3 is given with its conserved first and last residue. The D gene is left open where the match is weak. Clone sizes are given selectively: once, few, many, or a class where the clone is expanded.

D gene	V gene	clone size	J gene	CDR3 DNA	CDR3 protein
.	TRBV19	.	TRBJ1-4	TGTGCCAGTAGTATAAGGGGACTGTCTAATGAAAAACTGTTTTTT	CASSIRGLSNEKLFF
.	TRBV10-3	.	TRBJ1-1	TGTGCCATTACACAGGGTTTAGGGACTGAAGCTTTCTTT	CAITQGLGTEAFF
.	TRBV15	.	TRBJ1-2	TGTGCCACCAGCAGAGATCCCACTGGGGATGGCTACACCTTC	CATSRDPTGDGYTF
.	TRBV11-3	.	TRBJ2-1	TGTGCCAGCAGCTTAGGTAGGTGGAATGAGCAGTTCTTC	CASSLGRWNEQFF
TRBD1	TRBV7-2	.	TRBJ1-5	TGTGCCAGCAGCTTAAGACAGGGCTCTCAGCCCCAGCATTTT	CASSLRQGSQPQHF
.	TRBV7-6	.	TRBJ2-3	TGTGCCAGCAGCTTTGCAGGGTACGAATCAGATACGCAGTATTTT	CASSFAGYESDTQYF
.	TRBV7-2	.	TRBJ2-7	TGTGCCAGCAGCTTAGAGATGACAGCCTACGAGCAGTACTTC	CASSLEMTAYEQYF
TRBD2	TRBV19	.	TRBJ2-1	TGTAGTGTTGCTAGCGGGACCCTCAACTACAATGAGCAGTTCTTC	CSVASGTLNYNEQFF
.	TRBV7-8	.	TRBJ2-7	TGTGCCAGCAGCCCCCTACCCAGTTCACGGGAGAGGTCCTACGAGCAGTACTTC	CASSPLPSSRERSYEQYF
TRBD2	TRBV7-9	.	TRBJ2-1	TGTGCCAGCTTTAGCGGGGGGCCCTCCTACAATGAGCAGTTCTTC	CASFSGGPSYNEQFF
.	TRBV29-1	once	TRBJ2-7	TGCAGCGTTGCCGTAGGTGTTTCCTACGAGCAGTACTTC	CSVAVGVSYEQYF
.	TRBV19	.	TRBJ2-2	TGTGCCAGTACACAGGTACCCCCACCTAATACCGGGGAGCTGTTTTTT	CASTQVPPPNTGELFF
.	TRBV30	.	TRBJ2-7	TGTGCCTGGAGTTTAACAGGTGTCGGCTACGAGCAGTACTTC	CAWSLTGVGYEQYF
TRBD2	TRBV4-3	.	TRBJ2-6	TGCGCCAGCAGCCAAGATGGGGGGGCTGGGGCCAACGTCCTGACTTTC	CASSQDGGAGANVLTF
.	TRBV6-7	.	TRBJ1-5	TGTGCCAGCAGTTACTCGTTGGGGGATCAGCCCCAGCATTTT	CASSYSLGDQPQHF
.	TRBV28	.	TRBJ1-5	TGTGCCAGCAGCGTGGAGAACAATCAGCCCCAGCATTTT	CASSVENNQPQHF
.	TRBV13	once	TRBJ2-3	TGTGCCAGCAGCTTAGCAGATACGCAGTATTTT	CASSLADTQYF
TRBD2	TRBV2	.	TRBJ2-5	TGTGCCAGCAGCGCGGGACTAGCGGGGCAAGAGACCCAGTACTTC	CASSAGLAGQETQYF
.	TRBV14	few	TRBJ2-7	TGTGCCAGCAGCCAACTTACCAACTCCTACGAGCAGTACTTC	CASSQLTNSYEQYF
.	TRBV18	.	TRBJ1-1	TGTGCCAGCTCAGACAGAATTGCGAACACTGAAGCTTTCTTT	CASSDRIANTEAFF
TRBD2	TRBV5-1	.	TRBJ2-3	TGCGCCAGCAGCTTGGGGACTAGCGGTAGCACAGATACGCAGTATTTT	CASSLGTSGSTDTQYF
.	TRBV4-2	.	TRBJ2-3	TGTGCCAGCAGCCAAGACCAGGGGAACACAGATACGCAGTATTTT	CASSQDQGNTDTQYF
.	TRBV4-2	once	TRBJ2-7	TGTGCCAGCAGCCAAGCCAGGCAGGAAGCTTACGAGCAGTACTTC	CASSQARQEAYEQYF
.	TRBV11-3	.	TRBJ1-2	TGTGCCAGCAGGATACCAGGGGCGCTTGGCTACACCTTC	CASRIPGALGYTF
.	TRBV29-1	.	TRBJ2-7	TGCAGCGTTGAGCAGGCGACCTCCTACGAGCAGTACTTC	CSVEQATSYEQYF
TRBD1	TRBV12-5	few	TRBJ1-1	TGTGCTAGTGGTCCGAAACGGGACAGGGGGCTGACTGAAGCTTTCTTT	CASGPKRDRGLTEAFF
.	TRBV18	.	TRBJ1-6	TGTGCCAGCTCCCGGGAGGGAAATTCACCCCTCCACTTT	CASSREGNSPLHF
.	TRBV19	.	TRBJ1-2	TGTGCCAGTACCACAACCTTGCGAAGCGGTCCGACTGGCTACACCTTC	CASTTTLRSGPTGYTF
.	TRBV21-1	.	TRBJ1-4	TGTGCCAGCAGCAAAGAGGGAGGACTAACAGGGGCTAATGAAAAACTGTTTTTT	CASSKEGGLTGANEKLFF
.	TRBV6-1	.	TRBJ1-5	TGTGCCAGCAGTGAAACGAGGGCATACAATCAGCCCCAGCATTTT	CASSETRAYNQPQHF
.	TRBV5-4	once	TRBJ2-5	TGTGCCAGCAGCCTTGGTGGGGGGGGCCCCCAAGAGACCCAGTACTTC	CASSLGGGGPQETQYF
.	TRBV5-8	.	TRBJ1-1	TGTGCCAGCAGCTTTGGGGTCACTGAAGCTTTCTTT	CASSFGVTEAFF
.	TRBV29-1	.	TRBJ1-2	TGCAGCGTCGAAAAAGGGTATGGCTACACCTTC	CSVEKGYGYTF
.	TRBV27	.	TRBJ2-5	TGTGCCAGCAGTTTATCGATCTACCAAGATACCCAGTACTTC	CASSLSIYQDTQYF
.	TRBV19	.	TRBJ2-2	TGTGCCAGTAGTGTCCTCCGGGCGAGGGCCTTGTTAAACACCGGGGAGCTGTTTTTT	CASSVLRARALLNTGELFF
TRBD1	TRBV5-6	.	TRBJ2-7	TGTGCCAGCAGCTTGGGAGTGTACGGACAGGGGACCTACGAGCAGTACTTC	CASSLGVYGQGTYEQYF
TRBD2	TRBV5-1	.	TRBJ2-1	TGCGCCAGCAGCCGAGGCGGGGGCAATGAGCAGTTCTTC	CASSRGGGNEQFF
TRBD1	TRBV4-1	.	TRBJ2-3	TGCGCCAGCAGCTCGACGACAGGGGGAGATACGCAGTATTTT	CASSSTTGGDTQYF
TRBD1	TRBV6-1	.	TRBJ2-7	TGTGCCAGCAGTGGCGACAGGGGGAACTACGAGCAGTACTTC	CASSGDRGNYEQYF
.	TRBV6-1	.	TRBJ2-7	TGTGCCAGCAGCAAACGGGCCGCGATCAACGAGCAGTACTTC	CASSKRAAINEQYF
.	TRBV7-9	few	TRBJ1-4	TGTGCCAGCACCCTTTATTCGTCAACTAATGAAAAACTGTTTTTT	CASTLYSSTNEKLFF
.	TRBV30	.	TRBJ2-7	TGTGCCTGGGACCCTAGGGGCCCCTACGAGCAGTACTTC	CAWDPRGPYEQYF
.	TRBV28	.	TRBJ1-5	TGTGCCAGCAGTAGTGGGGGACGCAATCAGCCCCAGCATTTT	CASSSGGRNQPQHF
.	TRBV6-1	.	TRBJ2-7	TGTGCCATCAGCGACCTCAGGTACGAGCAGTACTTC	CAISDLRYEQYF
TRBD2	TRBV5-4	.	TRBJ2-5	TGTGCCACCTCAACCCGGGCTAGCGGGAGGGAGGAAGAGACCCAGTACTTC	CATSTRASGREEETQYF
TRBD2	TRBV29-1	.	TRBJ2-7	TGCAGCGTCCCAGAGCTTGGGGAGGGCCAGCCAGGCTACGAGCAGTACTTC	CSVPELGEGQPGYEQYF
TRBD2	TRBV19	once	TRBJ2-5	TGTGCCAGTAGCTATCTCCCGGGGGGGGAGACCCAGTACTTC	CASSYLPGGETQYF
.	TRBV20-1	.	TRBJ1-1	TGCAGTGCTAGAGATCCCAAAGCTTTCTTT	CSARDPKAFF
.	TRBV19	.	TRBJ1-5	TGTGCCAGTAGTATCCGAACCAATCAGCCCCAGCATTTT	CASSIRTNQPQHF
TRBD1	TRBV30	few	TRBJ1-1	TGTGCCTGGAGTAGGCGGGACAGGGAAACTGAAGCTTTCTTT	CAWSRRDRETEAFF
.	TRBV30	.	TRBJ2-5	TGTGCCTGGAGAGCCTCCGGGCCCCAGTACTTC	CAWRASGPQYF
TRBD2	TRBV10-3	.	TRBJ2-7	TGTGCCATCAGTGAGTCGGCGGGGGGCTACGAGCAGTACTTC	CAISESAGGYEQYF
.	TRBV19	.	TRBJ2-6	TGTGCCAGCCAGAAAAGGGGGAAGGAGCTGACTGGGGCCAACGTCCTGACTTTC	CASQKRGKELTGANVLTF